The 32 T cell receptor beta chains presented below share a single source sample, sequenced in a study of beta chain features in type 1 diabetes (dated by TCRdb to 2016 to 2018). The receptor library was made with the immunoSEQ multiplex PCR assay. All of the isolated RNA was reverse transcribed with the High Capacity cDNA Reverse Transcription Kit, so expressed TCRB transcripts were sequenced. TCRdb retrieved this table from immuneACCESS and kept in-frame rearrangements only. Not all clones are present; in checked studies, unresolved V genes account for under half, and no reason is known for the remainder. For this sample there are 60,000 to 75,000 clones; around 49% appear just once. In total, the top ten clones hold 0.7% of the sample. Antigens for these TCRs are unknown. Results the study describes overall, beyond this receptor: In all four CD4+ subsets, TCRB CDR3 length was moderately but significantly shorter in type 1 diabetes patients.

Sequencing used central memory CD4+ T cells from blood. Receptors originate from a man younger than 45 with type 1 diabetes.

This clone was seen only a few times. The chain employs TRBV5-1 and TRBJ2-3; no firm D call. This CDR3 is built from 15 residues. The germline V gene has CDR1 SGHRS and CDR2 YFSETQ. Trimming cost V 1 base and J 0 bases, with 9 bases left between them. CDR3 residues: CASSLQASSTDTQYF. As DNA, the CDR3 is TGCGCCAGCAGCTTGCAGGCCAGCAGCACAGATACGCAGTATTTT.

The rearrangement joins TRBV29-1 to TRBJ2-3; tentatively, D is TRBD2 (5 bases). With 7 bases removed from V and 3 bases from J, the gap between germline ends came to 17 bases. The CDR3 has 14 residues. Germline assignment: CDR1 SQVTM and CDR2 ANQGSEA. The CDR3 DNA sequence: TGCAGCGGGGAACTAGGGAGTAGGACAGATACGCAGTATTTT. Protein product: CSGELGSRTDTQYF.

The V and J genes are TRBV18 and TRBJ2-5, with 10 bases lining up with TRBD1. The junction had 11 bases not matched to a gene; V was cut back by 2 bases and J by 5 bases. From germline, CDR1 is KGHSH and CDR2 LQKENI. The CDR3 contains 17 residues. DNA for the CDR3: TGTGCCAGCTCACCAGCCCCGGGACAGGGGTCCGCCGAGACCCAGTACTTC. It is translated as CASSPAPGQGSAETQYF. Combining the CDR3 with reference TRBV18 and TRBJ2-5 gives the whole variable domain NAGVMQNPRHLVRRRGQEARLRCSPMKGHSHVYWYRQLPEEGLKFMVYLQKENIIDESGMPKERFSAEFPKEGPSILRIQQVVRGDSAAYFCASSPAPGQGSAETQYFGPGTRLLVL.

The rearrangement uses TRBV12-5 and TRBJ2-5; the D gene is possibly TRBD1 (6 bases). Trimming cost V 6 bases and J 4 bases, with 18 bases left between them. The length of the CDR3 is 15 residues. CDR1 is LGHNT and CDR2 is FRNRAP in the germline V gene. CDR3 in DNA: TGTGCTAGTGGAACAGGGTCTAAGGGACCAGAGACCCAGTACTTC. This encodes CASGTGSKGPETQYF.

The chain carries TRBV2 and TRBJ1-4; weak D call: TRBD1 (5 bases). The CDR3 spans 14 residues. CDR1 SNHLY and CDR2 FYNNEI come from the germline V gene. Between the trimmed V and J ends, which lost 6 bases and 4 bases, there was a span of 12 bases. CDR3 nucleotide sequence: TGTGCCAGCAGGGCCGGGACTGTTAATGAAAAACTGTTTTTT. Residues: CASRAGTVNEKLFF. Supplemented by reference TRBV2 and TRBJ1-4, the full variable domain reads EPEVTQTPSHQVTQMGQEVILRCVPISNHLYFYWYRQILGQKVEFLVSFYNNEISEKSEIFDDQFSVERPDGSNFTLKIRSTKLEDSAMYFCASRAGTVNEKLFFGSGTQLSVL.

This clone was seen only a few times. The rearrangement links TRBV2 to TRBJ1-1; D ambiguous. CDR1 and CDR2 (germline): SNHLY, FYNNEI. This CDR3 is built from 11 residues. V lost 6 bases and J lost 3, with 5 bases in between. CDR3 in DNA: TGTGCCAGCAGGGCATACACTGAAGCTTTCTTT. Translated, it gives CASRAYTEAFF. Filled out from reference TRBV2 and TRBJ1-1, the complete variable domain reads EPEVTQTPSHQVTQMGQEVILRCVPISNHLYFYWYRQILGQKVEFLVSFYNNEISEKSEIFDDQFSVERPDGSNFTLKIRSTKLEDSAMYFCASRAYTEAFFGQGTRLTVV.

The CDR3 loop reads CASSPGTSGDYEQYF. The CDR3 DNA is TGTGCCAGCAGCCCCGGGACTAGCGGAGACTACGAGCAGTACTTC. This rearrangement joins TRBV4-2 to TRBJ2-7; 11 bases are shared with TRBD2. With V trimmed by 4 bases and J by 3 bases, 5 bases remained unmatched. Germline lookup yields CDR1 LGHNA and CDR2 YNFKEQ. CDR3 length equals 15 residues.

The chain's CDR3 is CASSLVFGTAYEQYF. In DNA form, the CDR3 reads TGTGCCAGCAGCTTAGTTTTTGGGACAGCCTACGAGCAGTACTTC. This sequence joins TRBV11-1 and TRBJ2-7; 7 positions match TRBD1. Trimming at V came to 1 base and at J to 2 bases, leaving 5 bases not matched to a gene. The CDR3 is 15 residues long. Germline values: CDR1 SGHAT, CDR2 FQDESV (reference sequence).

In its sample, this clone was seen once. The rearrangement links TRBV29-1 to TRBJ2-3; 7 bases map to TRBD2. V gave up 7 bases and J gave up 4 bases; unmatched junction bases: 5. The CDR3 is made up of 12 amino acids. The germline CDR1 and CDR2 sequences are SQVTM and ANQGSEA. This chain's CDR3 is CSAPTSPDTQYF. The CDR3 DNA follows: TGCAGCGCTCCGACTAGCCCAGATACGCAGTATTTT.

For the CDR3, the DNA is TGTGCCAGCTCACGGGCGGCAGGGGAACACAATGAGCAGTTCTTC. Translating gives CASSRAAGEHNEQFF. V gene TRBV18 combines with J gene TRBJ2-1; D is perhaps TRBD1 (6 bases). The CDR3 is 15 residues long. The V end was cut by 4 bases, the J end by 5 bases, with 15 bases between. Germline assignment: CDR1 KGHSH and CDR2 LQKENI.

V is TRBV10-3 and J is TRBJ2-5; TRBD2 matches 9 bases. V lost 3 bases to trimming and J lost 1 base; unmatched junction nucleotides: 3. The CDR3 covers 15 residues. The germline CDR1 and CDR2 sequences are ENHRY and SYGVKD. The CDR3 spells CAISDSGGTQETQYF. CDR3 sequence (DNA): TGTGCCATCAGTGACAGCGGGGGGACCCAAGAGACCCAGTACTTC.

This clone was detected a few times. The rearrangement links TRBV14 to TRBJ2-7; tentatively, D is TRBD1 (6 bases). Trimming took off 4 bases at V and 0 bases at J, with 19 bases between the two ends. The CDR3 has 17 residues. Germline V CDR1 and CDR2: SGHDN, FVKESK. As DNA, the CDR3 is TGTGCCAGCAGCCTACGACCGACAGGACCGAACTCCTACGAGCAGTACTTC. Translated, it gives CASSLRPTGPNSYEQYF.

A few counts support this clone. The rearrangement joins TRBV9 to TRBJ1-3; TRBD1 matches at 11 bases. V lost 4 bases and J lost 4; bases outside the gene matches: 4. The CDR3 covers 15 residues. In germline, CDR1 is SGDLS, CDR2 YYNGEE. The CDR3 spells CASSRTGGPGNTIYF. CDR3 bases: TGTGCCAGCAGCCGGACAGGGGGCCCCGGAAACACCATATATTTT.

This chain links TRBV19 with TRBJ2-6; 7 bases fit TRBD1. The V gene's germline CDR1 is LNHDA and CDR2 SQIVND (reference sequence). The CDR3 has 18 residues. V was clipped by 5 bases and J by 1 base; unmatched bases: 11. DNA of the CDR3: TGTGCCAGTAGTCCCCGCCGAGGGGGCGTATCTGGGGCCAACGTCCTGACTTTC. Translation gives CASSPRRGGVSGANVLTF.

The chain uses TRBV19 and TRBJ2-2; 11 bases are a match to TRBD2. Trimming cost V 8 bases and J 3 bases; bases outside gene matches: 5. The CDR3 loop spans 15 amino acids. CDR1 LNHDA and CDR2 SQIVND come from the germline V gene (reference sequence). CDR3 in DNA: TGTGCCAGTTCTAGCGGGGGGACGGACACCGGGGAGCTGTTTTTT. This sequence encodes CASSSGGTDTGELFF.

The chain employs TRBV6-4 and TRBJ2-4, with 7 bases matching TRBD2. The germline V gene encodes CDR1 MRHNA and CDR2 SNTAGT. V shed 0 bases, J shed 6 bases, and the junction held 14 bases outside the gene matches. This CDR3 has 18 residues. The CDR3 protein is CASSDSKGGAGRPNIQYF. CDR3 bases: TGTGCCAGCAGTGACTCGAAAGGCGGAGCGGGGCGGCCAAACATTCAGTACTTC.

This clone came up a few times. The chain recombines TRBV30 with TRBJ1-5; D not certain. Germline loops: CDR1 GTSNPN, CDR2 SVGIG (reference sequence). This CDR3 has 13 residues. V was clipped by 1 base and J by 4 bases, with 8 bases between them. In nucleotides, the CDR3 is TGTGCCTGGAGTGGGCAAGATAATCAGCCCCAGCATTTT. Protein: CAWSGQDNQPQHF.

V usage is TRBV19 and J usage is TRBJ1-4, with D perhaps matching TRBD1 (6 bases). CDR1 LNHDA and CDR2 SQIVND come from the germline V gene (reference sequence). V lost 7 bases and J lost 4, with 13 bases in between. This CDR3 is 14 amino acids long. CDR3 nucleotides: TGTGCCAGTATCCAAGGACAGTTTAATGAAAAACTGTTTTTT. This sequence encodes CASIQGQFNEKLFF.

This rearrangement joins TRBV11-2 to TRBJ2-6; 7 bases agree with TRBD1. With 5 bases clipped from V and 2 bases from J, the junction kept 3 bases outside the gene matches. The length of the CDR3 is 15 residues. Germline loops: CDR1 SGHAT, CDR2 FQNNGV. This CDR3 reads CASSTRGTGANVLTF. The CDR3 DNA follows: TGTGCCAGCAGCACCAGGGGGACTGGGGCCAACGTCCTGACTTTC.

CDR3 sequence (DNA): TGTGCCAGCAGCTCGGGACTAGCGGGATTGGATGAGCAGTTCTTC. It translates to CASSSGLAGLDEQFF. The rearrangement joins TRBV7-9 to TRBJ2-1; 13 positions agree with TRBD2. Germline V lookup: CDR1 SEHNR, CDR2 FQNEAQ (reference sequence). The CDR3 sequence is 15 residues long. J lost 8 bases, V lost 4 bases, and 5 bases had no gene match.

J is TRBJ2-3 and V is TRBV7-2, with 8 bases that match TRBD2. Trimming at V came to 4 bases and at J to 8 bases, leaving 5 bases not matched to a gene. The CDR3 contains 13 residues. Germline V gives CDR1 SGHTA, CDR2 FQGNSA. CDR3: CASSSAGGSTQYF. The CDR3, as DNA: TGTGCCAGCAGCTCCGCGGGAGGAAGTACGCAGTATTTT.

This clone was recorded once. The gene calls are TRBV6-1 and TRBJ1-3, with D perhaps TRBD1 (6 bases). CDR1 MNHNS and CDR2 SASEGT come from the germline V gene. The CDR3 totals 14 residues. Trimming stripped 4 bases from V and 7 bases from J, with 14 bases between. The CDR3: CASSARGQGNTIYF. DNA for the CDR3: TGTGCCAGCAGTGCCAGGGGACAAGGGAACACCATATATTTT.

In this sample, this clone turned up a few times. This sequence joins TRBV25-1 and TRBJ1-4; the match to TRBD1 covers 9 bases. With 4 bases clipped from V and 8 bases from J, the junction kept 8 bases outside the gene matches. The CDR3 totals 15 residues. Germline loops: CDR1 MGHDK, CDR2 SYGVNS. The chain's CDR3 is CASSGTGARGEKLFF. The CDR3 DNA reads as TGTGCCAGCAGTGGGACAGGGGCCCGGGGAGAAAAACTGTTTTTT.

This chain connects TRBV6-1 to TRBJ2-1, with 7 bases matching TRBD2. The CDR3 runs 13 residues. Germline CDR1 MNHNS, CDR2 SASEGT. V was pared by 6 bases and J by 10 bases, with 9 bases of the junction left unmatched. The CDR3 reads CASRARLAGEQFF. The CDR3 nucleotides are TGTGCCAGCAGAGCCAGACTAGCCGGGGAGCAGTTCTTC.

This clone was seen a few times. J is TRBJ2-7 and V is TRBV15; weak D call: TRBD2 (6 bases). The V and J ends lost 3 bases and 2 bases respectively, with 8 bases between them. Germline V CDR1 and CDR2: LNHNV, YYDKDF (reference sequence). This CDR3 is 13 amino acids long. The CDR3 reads CATSRDYPYEQYF. As DNA, the CDR3 is TGTGCCACCAGCAGGGACTATCCCTACGAGCAGTACTTC.

The rearrangement links TRBV30 to TRBJ2-1, with D possibly TRBD1 on 6 matching bases. This CDR3 contains 13 residues. CDR1 is GTSNPN, CDR2 SVGIG, per germline (reference sequence). V gave up 2 bases and J gave up 5 bases, with 10 bases separating them. CDR3: CAWSLGTNNEQFF. The CDR3 nucleotides are TGTGCCTGGAGTCTCGGGACAAACAATGAGCAGTTCTTC.

The chain recombines TRBV6-6 with TRBJ2-2; D ambiguous. V shed 6 bases and J shed 6 bases, with 11 bases lying between them. The germline V gene encodes CDR1 MNHNY and CDR2 SVGAGI (reference sequence). The CDR3 runs 13 residues. CDR3: CASSRGLSGELFF. In DNA, the CDR3 is TGTGCCAGCAGCCGCGGTTTGTCCGGGGAGCTGTTTTTT.

V gene TRBV5-1 combines with J gene TRBJ2-1, with D possibly matching TRBD1 (5 bases). Germline-derived CDR1 and CDR2 are SGHRS and YFSETQ. Trimming removed 0 bases at V and 12 bases at J, with 16 bases between. The CDR3 is 14 residues long. The CDR3 here is CASSLGRSPGLQFF. CDR3 nucleotide sequence: TGCGCCAGCAGCTTGGGAAGGAGCCCAGGGTTGCAGTTCTTC.

The V and J genes are TRBV7-6 and TRBJ2-3; the D is unclear. In germline, CDR1 is SGHVS, CDR2 FNYEAQ. The CDR3 totals 14 residues. The V end lost 0 bases, the J end lost 0 bases, and 4 bases lay between the germline ends. For the CDR3, the DNA is TGTGCCAGCAGCTTAGCCGTTAGCACAGATACGCAGTATTTT. The encoded protein is CASSLAVSTDTQYF.

The rearrangement joins TRBV21-1 to TRBJ2-3; TRBD2, as called in the table, went unchecked against the DNA. TRBV21-1 is tagged as a pseudogene. The CDR3 loop spans 11 amino acids. CDR3: CASSTPPGLRF. In DNA form, the CDR3 reads TGTGCCAGCAGCACCCCGCCGGGACTACGTTTT.

Only a few counts were recorded for this clone. The CDR3 sequence is CASSIGPGGGKNIQYF. For the CDR3, the DNA is TGTGCCAGTAGTATCGGGCCGGGGGGTGGCAAAAACATTCAGTACTTC. The V and J genes are TRBV19 and TRBJ2-4, with TRBD2 matching over 7 bases. This CDR3 has 16 amino acids. Germline trimming cut 3 bases from V and 3 bases from J; bases unmatched to any gene: 8. Germline V CDR1 and CDR2: LNHDA, SQIVND (reference sequence).

The chain combines TRBV10-1 with TRBJ2-1; 7 nucleotides match TRBD2. Germline-derived CDR1 and CDR2 are WNHNN and SYGVQD (reference sequence). J gave up 10 bases and V 2 bases, and 5 bases lay outside the gene matches. The CDR3 has 13 residues. The chain's CDR3 is CASSEPTSYEQFF. The CDR3 nucleotides are TGCGCCAGCAGTGAGCCGACTAGCTACGAGCAGTTCTTC.